The next 16 T cell receptor beta chains were all read from a single sample in a study of a mutant IDH1 vaccine in newly diagnosed glioma. Assay: immunoSEQ multiplex PCR; the TCRdb copy retains only in-frame clones and omits some. The sample lists about 35,000 clones, approximately 87% occurring once. For these receptors, no antigen is known. The time point denotes: week 47, end of study. Vaccination comprised doses that each held 300 ug of mutant IDH1 20-mer peptide, plus topical imiquimod. The sequenced sample was PBMCs, obtained from a glioma patient whose treatment included an IDH1 peptide vaccine. These receptors were taken from a woman under 40 with glioma.

Here the CDR3 reads CASREDRQEAFF. The DNA of the CDR3 is TGTGCCAGCAGAGAGGACAGACAAGAAGCTTTCTTT. This chain joins TRBV2 and TRBJ1-1; possible D gene TRBD1, 6 bases. CDR1 and CDR2 (germline): SNHLY, FYNNEI. V gave up 6 bases and J gave up 8 bases, with 13 bases separating them. This CDR3 is built from 12 residues. The variable domain in full, completed from reference TRBV2 and TRBJ1-1, reads EPEVTQTPSHQVTQMGQEVILRCVPISNHLYFYWYRQILGQKVEFLVSFYNNEISEKSEIFDDQFSVERPDGSNFTLKIRSTKLEDSAMYFCASREDRQEAFFGQGTRLTVV.

The CDR3, as DNA: TGTGCCAGTAAGGGACAGCAAGAGACCCAGTACTTC. Its protein product is CASKGQQETQYF. This chain uses TRBV19 with TRBJ2-5; 7 nucleotides line up with TRBD1. The junction had 1 base not matched to a gene; V was cut back by 7 bases and J by 2 bases. There are 12 residues in the CDR3. Germline CDR1 is LNHDA and CDR2 is SQIVND (reference sequence).

The rearrangement joins TRBV7-9 to TRBJ1-6; D is perhaps TRBD1 (5 bases). The germline V gene encodes CDR1 SEHNR and CDR2 FQNEAQ (reference sequence). This CDR3 has 13 residues. Trimming removed 1 base from V and 10 bases from J, with 8 bases in between. CDR3 in amino acids: CASSLEGNSPLHF. In nucleotides, the CDR3 is TGTGCCAGCAGCTTAGAGGGGAACTCACCCCTCCACTTT.

This chain connects TRBV6-6 to TRBJ1-6, with TRBD1 identical over 7 bases. From germline, CDR1 is MNHNY and CDR2 SVGAGI (reference sequence). J was trimmed by 7 bases and V by 4 bases; bases with no gene match: 4. This CDR3 comprises 14 residues. The CDR3 nucleotides read TGTGCCAGCAGTTCCGGGACAGCAAATTCACCCCTCCACTTT. Translating it yields CASSSGTANSPLHF.

This sequence joins TRBV7-2 and TRBJ2-5; 12 bases match TRBD2. The length of the CDR3 is 17 residues. After removal of 2 bases from V and 5 bases from J, the junction contained 9 bases not matched to a gene. The V gene's germline CDR1 is SGHTA and CDR2 FQGNSA. CDR3 sequence: CASSLNTLAGGPETQYF. DNA for the CDR3: TGTGCCAGCAGCTTAAACACCCTAGCGGGGGGGCCGGAGACCCAGTACTTC.

This rearrangement joins TRBV5-4 to TRBJ2-5, with TRBD2 matching over 8 bases. CDR1 SGHNT and CDR2 YYREEE come from the germline V gene (reference sequence). CDR3 length: 14 amino acids. Germline trimming cut 5 bases from V and 7 bases from J; bases unmatched to any gene: 10. CDR3 DNA sequence: TGTGCCAGCAGTCCCCCAGCGGGGGAGGGGACCCAGTACTTC. Translation: CASSPPAGEGTQYF.

This chain's CDR3 is CASSPPGATTGTQYF. The CDR3 coding sequence is TGTGCCAGCAGCCCCCCGGGAGCAACCACGGGTACGCAGTATTTT. The chain couples TRBV7-2 to TRBJ2-3; maybe TRBD2 (6 bases). The CDR3 spans 15 residues. V was trimmed by 5 bases and J by 8 bases, leaving 20 bases between them. Germline CDR1 reads SGHTA; CDR2 reads FQGNSA.

This clone appeared once. The gene calls are TRBV7-2 and TRBJ2-1; 11 bases fit TRBD1. J was trimmed by 6 bases and V by 4 bases; bases with no gene match: 5. This CDR3 contains 15 residues. CDR1 and CDR2 (germline): SGHTA, FQGNSA. The CDR3 coding sequence is TGTGCCAGCAGCTCGGACAGGGGGCAGGGCAATGAGCAGTTCTTC. Its protein is CASSSDRGQGNEQFF.

This clone came up once. The chain recombines TRBV7-9 with TRBJ1-4; 7 nucleotides agree with TRBD1. V dropped 1 base and J dropped 0; count of bases not matched to a gene: 5. Germline lookup yields CDR1 SEHNR and CDR2 FQNEAQ (reference sequence). This CDR3 is 17 amino acids long. The CDR3 spells CASSLDRGVATNEKLFF. The CDR3 DNA reads TGTGCCAGCAGCTTAGACAGGGGCGTTGCAACTAATGAAAAACTGTTTTTT.

V is TRBV9 and J is TRBJ1-1, with D hard to call. Germline V gene sequence: CDR1 SGDLS, CDR2 YYNGEE. CDR3 size: 13 residues. V was clipped by 4 bases and J by 0 bases, with 7 bases between them. CDR3: CASSPRMNTEAFF. The DNA for the CDR3 is TGTGCCAGCAGCCCCCGGATGAACACTGAAGCTTTCTTT.

The rearrangement uses TRBV27 and TRBJ1-6; 8 positions match TRBD1. Trimming removed 2 bases from V and 10 bases from J; junction bases left unmatched: 4. The germline gives CDR1 MNHEY, CDR2 SMNVEV (reference sequence). The CDR3 is 14 amino acids. The CDR3 here is CASSLGQGHSPLHF. The CDR3 nucleotides are TGTGCCAGCAGTTTAGGACAGGGTCACTCACCCCTCCACTTT.

This sequence joins TRBV5-1 and TRBJ1-1, with 8 nucleotides matching TRBD1. From germline, CDR1 is SGHRS and CDR2 YFSETQ. The CDR3 runs 14 residues. V lost 4 bases and J lost 5; bases outside the gene matches: 7. The CDR3 nucleotides read TGCGCCAGCAGCCGGGACAGGCAGGGGACTGAAGCTTTCTTT. Translating it yields CASSRDRQGTEAFF.

The chain has TRBV7-9 and TRBJ1-4; 10 bases fit TRBD1. The germline gives CDR1 SEHNR, CDR2 FQNEAQ (reference sequence). The CDR3 is made up of 15 amino acids. The V and J ends lost 11 bases and 0 bases, in that order; junction bases with no gene match: 6. The CDR3 reads CAGDRGRSTNEKLFF. The CDR3 coding sequence is TGTGCCGGGGACAGGGGAAGGTCAACTAATGAAAAACTGTTTTTT.

The sample holds one count of this clone. This chain uses TRBV7-2 with TRBJ1-1; D is possibly TRBD1 (6 bases). V was pared by 4 bases and J by 11 bases, with 26 bases between. The CDR3 is made up of 16 amino acids. Germline V gene lookup returns CDR1 SGHTA and CDR2 FQGNSA. This CDR3 reads CASSYGTLELTTGAFF. In nucleotides, the CDR3 is TGTGCCAGCAGCTATGGGACACTAGAATTAACGACGGGGGCTTTCTTT.

This chain joins TRBV6-1 and TRBJ2-7; the D gene is possibly TRBD2 (5 bases). Looked up from germline, CDR1 is MNHNS and CDR2 is SASEGT. There are 15 residues in the CDR3. Trimming removed 2 bases at V and 3 bases at J, with 14 bases between. This CDR3 reads CASSEPRAVLYEQYF. The CDR3 region has the DNA TGTGCCAGCAGTGAACCGAGGGCGGTCCTCTACGAGCAGTACTTC.

The J gene is TRBJ2-6, the V gene TRBV25-1; possible D gene TRBD1, 6 bases. Germline V gene lookup returns CDR1 MGHDK and CDR2 SYGVNS. The CDR3 loop spans 18 amino acids. Trimming stripped 1 base from V and 0 bases from J, with 13 bases between. The CDR3 loop is CASSEFQGPSSGANVLTF. The DNA of the CDR3 is TGTGCCAGCAGTGAATTCCAGGGGCCAAGCTCTGGGGCCAACGTCCTGACTTTC.